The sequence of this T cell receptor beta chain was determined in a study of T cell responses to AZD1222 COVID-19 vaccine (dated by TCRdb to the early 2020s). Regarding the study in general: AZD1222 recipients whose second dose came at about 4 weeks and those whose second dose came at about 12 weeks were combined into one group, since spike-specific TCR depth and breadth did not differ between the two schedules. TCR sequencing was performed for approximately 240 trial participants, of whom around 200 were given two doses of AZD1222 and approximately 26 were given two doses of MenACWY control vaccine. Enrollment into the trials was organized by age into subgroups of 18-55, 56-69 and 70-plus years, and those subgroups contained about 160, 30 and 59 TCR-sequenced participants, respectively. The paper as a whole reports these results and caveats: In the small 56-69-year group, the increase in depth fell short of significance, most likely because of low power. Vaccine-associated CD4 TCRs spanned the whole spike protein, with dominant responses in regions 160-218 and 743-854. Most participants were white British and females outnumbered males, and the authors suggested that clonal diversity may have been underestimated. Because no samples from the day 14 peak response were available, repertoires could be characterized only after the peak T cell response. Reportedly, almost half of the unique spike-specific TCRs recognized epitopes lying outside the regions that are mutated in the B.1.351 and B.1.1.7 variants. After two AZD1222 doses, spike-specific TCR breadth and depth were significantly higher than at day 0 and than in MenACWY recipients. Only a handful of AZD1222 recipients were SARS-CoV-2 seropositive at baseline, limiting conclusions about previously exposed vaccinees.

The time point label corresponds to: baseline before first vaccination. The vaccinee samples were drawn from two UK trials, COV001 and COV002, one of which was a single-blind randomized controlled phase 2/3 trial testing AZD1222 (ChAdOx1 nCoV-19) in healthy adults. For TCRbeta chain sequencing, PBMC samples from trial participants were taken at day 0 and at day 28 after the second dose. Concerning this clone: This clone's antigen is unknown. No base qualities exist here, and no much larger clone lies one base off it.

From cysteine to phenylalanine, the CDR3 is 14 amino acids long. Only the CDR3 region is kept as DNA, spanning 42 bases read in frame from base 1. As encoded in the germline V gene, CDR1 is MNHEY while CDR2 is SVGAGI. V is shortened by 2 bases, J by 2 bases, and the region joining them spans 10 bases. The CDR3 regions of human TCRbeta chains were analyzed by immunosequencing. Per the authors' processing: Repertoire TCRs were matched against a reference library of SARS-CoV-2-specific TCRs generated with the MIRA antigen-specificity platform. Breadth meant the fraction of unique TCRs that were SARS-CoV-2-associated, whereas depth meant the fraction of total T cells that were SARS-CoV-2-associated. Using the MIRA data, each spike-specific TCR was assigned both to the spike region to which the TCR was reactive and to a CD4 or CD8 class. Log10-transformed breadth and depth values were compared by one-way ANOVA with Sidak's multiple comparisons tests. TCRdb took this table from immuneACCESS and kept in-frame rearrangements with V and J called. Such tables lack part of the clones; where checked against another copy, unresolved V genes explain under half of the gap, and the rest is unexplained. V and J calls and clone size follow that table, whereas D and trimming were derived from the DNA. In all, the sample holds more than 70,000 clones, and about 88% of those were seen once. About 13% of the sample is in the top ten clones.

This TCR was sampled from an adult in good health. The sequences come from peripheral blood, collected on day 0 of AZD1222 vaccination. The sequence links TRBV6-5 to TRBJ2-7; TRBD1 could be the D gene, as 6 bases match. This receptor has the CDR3 CASSYAGQTYEQYF. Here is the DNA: TGTGCCAGCAGTTACGCCGGACAGACCTACGAGCAGTACTTC.